This record concerns one T cell receptor beta chain sequence. The antigen remains unidentified. The data derive from a study of cytomegalovirus exposure and HLA in healthy donors. Study background: Genotyping showed roughly 77% of some 400 donors falling in the Caucasian-associated ancestry cluster.

The primer mix had 60 Vbeta and 13 Jbeta primers. Clones were read by immunoSEQ multiplex PCR, and TCRdb kept only the in-frame ones, dropping some. This sample yields about 130,000 clones, of which around 80% are seen a single time; approximately 1.5% belongs to the top ten. Study observations and caveats: Confirmation was obtained in vitro that a few CMV-associated chains are specific for CMV antigens. Analyzed later, most CMV-associated TCR beta chains appeared HLA-restricted. Other equally common chains were less clonally expanded than HLA-associated TCR beta chains, a later analysis showed.

V gave up 1 base and J gave up 1 base; unmatched junction bases: 5. Germline values: CDR1 SGHVS, CDR2 FQNEAQ. This CDR3 has 17 residues. The specimen was PBMCs. The origin of this receptor is a female donor in good health and CMV-seronegative. The V and J genes are TRBV7-8 and TRBJ2-2, with 8 bases matching TRBD2. CDR3 amino acids: CASSLELLAVNTGELFF. DNA of the CDR3: TGTGCCAGCAGCTTAGAATTACTAGCGGTGAACACCGGGGAGCTGTTTTTT.